This T cell receptor beta chain was recovered during a study of blood T cell repertoires in COVID-19. About the study: Sites in the United States, Italy and Spain provided acute and convalescent COVID-19 samples. T cells, B-cell-depleted T cells, or PBMCs supplied cDNA or gDNA.

The CDR3 loop spans 16 amino acids. The V gene lost 5 bases and the J gene lost 2 bases, with 19 bases spanning the gap. Germline CDR1 reads SGHTA; CDR2 reads FQGNSA. In the authors' methods: Amplification of reference gene primers provided the estimated nucleated cell counts. The protocol was immunoSEQ multiplex PCR, while the TCRdb copy is restricted to in-frame clones and leaves out a portion. V and J calls and clone size are as listed in that table; D and trimming were resolved from the DNA. There are under 150,000 clones in the sample; about 87% occur only once, and roughly 30% lies in the top ten.

Sequences were obtained from peripheral blood. This chain connects TRBV7-2 to TRBJ2-7; weak D call: TRBD2 (6 bases). The TCR was taken from a human donor in a cohort sampled during active COVID-19. CDR3: CASSPQGTANPYEQYF. The CDR3 DNA reads as TGTGCCAGCAGCCCCCAAGGGACTGCGAACCCCTACGAGCAGTACTTC.